This T cell receptor (beta chain) stems from a study of T cell clonotyping in hematopoietic cell transplantation. Study overall: Pretransplant recipient samples were taken after cytoreduction. Study conclusions and caveats: Few recipient clonotypes overlapped donors; over 95% were de novo at given depth. Cells were unsorted, so CD4 and CD8 contributions were not separated.

The method was immunoSEQ multiplex PCR; TCRdb's version includes in-frame clones alone and lacks a portion of them. The sample records tens of thousands of clones, 90% to 96% being singletons. With regard to this clone: Its antigen is unidentified.

Indicated time point: recipient sample about 28 days before transplant, after cytoreduction. The receptor comes from a woman between 50 and 59 years old with acute myeloid leukemia. Some clones in this sample may be carry-over from other donors' samples. The material was peripheral blood mononuclear cells, obtained before stem cell transplant.

The CDR3 DNA sequence: TGTGCCAGCAGACCGACAGGGGCTATAGATTCACCCCTCCACTTT. Translated, it gives CASRPTGAIDSPLHF. The chain joins TRBV11-2 to TRBJ1-6; 8 bases align to TRBD1. CDR1 and CDR2 from the germline V gene are SGHAT and FQNNGV. The CDR3 is made up of 15 amino acids. The V segment lost 6 bases and the J segment 8 bases; nucleotides outside the gene matches: 9.